The 25 T cell receptor beta chains in this list originate from one sample, sequenced in a study of T cells in Graves' hyperthyroidism and ophthalmopathy. RNA transcripts yielded amplified TCR beta CDR3 regions. A set of HTBI primers served as the primers for a first-round RT-PCR of the TCR CDR3. TCRdb processed the multiplex PCR reads anew with MiXCR; each CDR3 protein has one entry. This table has around 600,000 distinct CDR3 sequences, about 15% appearing once. Sequencing was done on a sample of blood. The receptors were gathered from a woman aged 50 to 60 with Graves' ophthalmopathy.

Regarding this clonotype: A read error is possible here, since a much larger clone lies one base away. The rearrangement links TRBV12-3 or TRBV12-4 to TRBJ2-5; 14 bases match TRBD2. The CDR3 totals 16 residues. CDR3 loop: CASSPGLAGGWGTRYF. CDR3 coding DNA: TGTGCCAGCAGCCCCGGACTAGCGGGAGGCTGGGGGACCCGGTACTTC.

The chain is built from TRBV2 and TRBJ1-2; D unresolved. Trimming took 6 bases from V and 6 from J, leaving 11 bases between them. The CDR3 contains 12 residues. CDR1 is SNHLY, CDR2 FYNNEI, per germline. For the CDR3, the DNA is TGTGCCAGCAGGCCGACGGAGAATGGCTACACCTTC. Translating gives CASRPTENGYTF.

This clonotype was picked up many times. This chain connects TRBV2 to TRBJ2-2, with 9 bases that match TRBD2. Germline-derived CDR1 and CDR2 are SNHLY and FYNNEI. The CDR3 consists of 14 residues. The junction had 3 bases not matched to a gene; V was cut back by 5 bases and J by 5 bases. Written as DNA, the CDR3 is TGTGCCAGCAGTAAGAGCGGGAGGACCGGGGAGCTGTTTTTT. Translation gives CASSKSGRTGELFF.

This clonotype was seen many times. The chain links TRBV12-3 or TRBV12-4 to TRBJ2-3; D tentatively reads TRBD1 or TRBD2 (6 bases each). The CDR3 totals 18 residues. V lost 3 bases and J 3 bases, leaving 22 bases between the germline ends. CDR3 region: CASSFILGRRRGTDTQYF. The CDR3 coding sequence is TGTGCCAGCAGTTTCATCCTTGGCCGGCGGAGGGGGACAGATACGCAGTATTTT.

Comments on this clonotype: A much larger clonotype is one base distant, so this may be a read error. This CDR3 is CASSLRGISTDAQYF. DNA for the CDR3: TGTGCCAGCAGCTTACGCGGGATTAGCACAGATGCGCAGTATTTT. V is TRBV11-2 and J is TRBJ2-3; possibly TRBD2 for D (6 bases). This CDR3 has 15 amino acids. Germline values: CDR1 SGHAT, CDR2 FQNNGV.

This clonotype was seen a few times. The chain couples TRBV5-6 to TRBJ2-1; 10 bases match TRBD1. V was pared by 3 bases and J by 11 bases, with 5 bases of the junction left unmatched. From germline, CDR1 is SGHDT and CDR2 YYEEEE. CDR3 size: 13 residues. CDR3 sequence: CASSWDRGLKQFF. CDR3 sequence (DNA): TGTGCCAGCAGCTGGGACAGGGGATTAAAGCAGTTCTTC.

Only a few counts were recorded for this clonotype. The chain is built from TRBV9 and TRBJ2-1; TRBD2 matches 9 bases. The V and J ends lost 4 bases and 1 base, in that order; junction bases with no gene match: 12. The CDR3 loop spans 18 amino acids. Germline V gives CDR1 SGDLS, CDR2 YYNGEE. This CDR3 reads CASSLPSTSGQSYNEQFF. The DNA for the CDR3 is TGTGCCAGCAGCCTACCCTCGACTAGCGGTCAATCCTACAATGAGCAGTTCTTC.

A note on this clonotype: With a much larger clone just one base away, this may be a read error. CDR3 protein: CSASPGQRVEQYF. CDR3 sequence (DNA): TGCAGTGCTAGCCCGGGACAGAGGGTCGAGCAGTACTTC. This chain links TRBV20-1 with TRBJ2-7; 7 positions agree with TRBD1. The V segment lost 3 bases and the J segment 6 bases; nucleotides outside the gene matches: 8. CDR1 is DFQATT, CDR2 SNEGSKA, per germline (reference sequence). The CDR3 is made up of 13 amino acids.

This clonotype was counted many times. The rearrangement uses TRBV24-1 and TRBJ2-1; 9 positions match TRBD2. CDR1 is KGHDR, CDR2 SFDVKD, per germline. There are 16 residues in the CDR3. V trimming: 4 bases; J trimming: 7 bases; junction bases outside the gene matches: 10. CDR3 DNA: TGTGCCACCAGTGACACCCTTGCGGGAGGGCCGAATGAGCAGTTCTTC. Amino acids: CATSDTLAGGPNEQFF.

This clonotype was counted ten times or more. The chain combines TRBV27 with TRBJ1-2, with TRBD1 identical over 10 bases. The J segment lost 4 bases and the V segment lost 5 bases, leaving 4 bases of the junction unmatched. CDR1 is MNHEY and CDR2 is SMNVEV in the germline V gene (reference sequence). The CDR3 length is 14 residues. For the CDR3, the DNA is TGTGCCAGCAGTCCGGGACAGGGGTTCTATGGCTACACCTTC. The encoded protein is CASSPGQGFYGYTF.

The V call is TRBV6-1, the J call TRBJ2-6; tentative D call: TRBD2 (6 bases). The CDR3 length is 20 residues. CDR1 MNHNS and CDR2 SASEGT come from the germline V gene. The ends were cut back, 6 bases at V and 0 bases at J, with 24 bases in the middle. The CDR3 DNA sequence: TGTGCCAGCAGGGTAAAAGGAGGGCAGCAGCTACTCTCTGGGGCCAACGTCCTGACTTTC. This gives the protein CASRVKGGQQLLSGANVLTF.

V usage is TRBV27 and J usage is TRBJ1-2, with 12 nucleotides matching TRBD1. Trimming at V came to 7 bases and at J to 2 bases, leaving 17 bases not matched to a gene. The CDR3 covers 19 residues. Germline CDR1 and CDR2: MNHEY and SMNVEV (reference sequence). The CDR3 DNA reads TGTGCCAGCACCCTGGCCGGGACAGGGGGCAGTGGGGCCAACTATGGCTACACCTTC. Its protein is CASTLAGTGGSGANYGYTF.

This clonotype was observed at least ten times. The J gene is TRBJ2-7, the V gene TRBV28; 7 bases are a match to TRBD1. Germline V gene data show CDR1 as MDHEN and CDR2 as SYDVKM. V shed 6 bases, J shed 4 bases, and the junction held 12 bases outside the gene matches. The CDR3 totals 15 residues. The CDR3 loop reads CASRRRTGKGYEQYF. In DNA form, the CDR3 reads TGTGCCAGCAGACGGCGGACAGGTAAAGGGTACGAGCAGTACTTC. Combining the CDR3 with reference TRBV28 and TRBJ2-7 gives the whole variable domain DVKVTQSSRYLVKRTGEKVFLECVQDMDHENMFWYRQDPGLGLRLIYFSYDVKMKEKGDIPEGYSVSREKKERFSLILESASTNQTSMYLCASRRRTGKGYEQYFGPGTRLTVT.

This chain joins TRBV20-1 and TRBJ1-5, with a possible D match to TRBD1 (6 bases). Germline CDR1 reads DFQATT; CDR2 reads SNEGSKA (reference sequence). The CDR3 runs 13 residues. Trimming removed 6 bases at V and 5 bases at J, with 14 bases between. CDR3 sequence reads: CSAYRDIDQPQHF. Written as DNA, the CDR3 is TGCAGTGCCTACCGGGACATCGATCAGCCCCAGCATTTT.

In its sample, this clonotype was seen many times. The chain combines TRBV5-1 with TRBJ1-1, with D perhaps matching TRBD1 (6 bases). The CDR3 has 15 amino acids. Germline-derived CDR1 and CDR2 are SGHRS and YFSETQ. Trimming removed 4 bases from V and 3 bases from J, with 16 bases in between. The CDR3 protein is CASSTPQGSDTEAFF. The CDR3 DNA sequence: TGCGCCAGCAGCACCCCACAGGGATCTGACACTGAAGCTTTCTTT.

A note on this clonotype: An end of the junction does not agree with germline; a read error may underlie this. The V call is TRBV12-3 or TRBV12-4, the J call TRBJ2-7; D might be TRBD2 (5 bases). This CDR3 comprises 17 residues. The chain's CDR3 is CASSLFTRAIPSSEQYF. The CDR3 DNA follows: TGTGCCAGCAGTCTTTTCACTAGGGCCATACCCTCCTCCGAGCAGTACTTC.

This clonotype was seen a handful of times. The CDR3 DNA reads TGTGCCAGCAGTTCCGTAAGTGAAATCAATCAGCCCCAGCATTTT. Translation gives CASSSVSEINQPQHF. The chain employs TRBV27 and TRBJ1-5; D ambiguous. Trimming took off 4 bases at V and 3 bases at J, with 13 bases between the two ends. The CDR3 spans 15 residues. Germline loops: CDR1 MNHEY, CDR2 SMNVEV (reference sequence).

This clonotype showed up many times. DNA of the CDR3: TGTGCCAGCAAAATAGGACAGCCGAACACTGAAGCTTTCTTT. Encoded protein: CASKIGQPNTEAFF. This chain joins TRBV12-3 or TRBV12-4 and TRBJ1-1, with D possibly matching TRBD1 (6 bases). CDR3 length: 14 amino acids. V dropped 7 bases and J dropped 1 base, with 13 bases sitting between them.

This chain connects TRBV6-1 to TRBJ1-3; D unclear. Germline CDR1 is MNHNS and CDR2 is SASEGT. The CDR3 runs 13 residues. CDR3 nucleotide sequence: TGTACCACCCGTGAAGGCTCTGGAAACACCATATATTTT. This translates into CTTREGSGNTIYF.

The chain uses TRBV9 and TRBJ2-7; weak D call: TRBD1 (6 bases). Trimming pared 6 bases from V and 7 bases from J, leaving 20 bases between. The CDR3 runs to 14 residues. Germline CDR1 SGDLS, CDR2 YYNGEE. CDR3 DNA sequence: TGTGCCAGCACTCCCGGGACAAGCAGTAGGGAGCAGTACTTC. Its protein product is CASTPGTSSREQYF.

There are a few counts of this clonotype. CDR3 protein: CASSYRSARGNSPLHF. The DNA for the CDR3 is TGTGCCAGCAGTTACCGGTCCGCTAGGGGAAATTCACCCCTCCACTTT. V gene TRBV6-5 combines with J gene TRBJ1-6, with a weak D call TRBD1 (5 bases). Trimming took off 2 bases at V and 7 bases at J, with 15 bases between the two ends. Germline CDR1 reads MNHEY; CDR2 reads SVGAGI. This CDR3 is 16 amino acids long.

The chain has TRBV19 and TRBJ1-2; D gene ambiguous. This CDR3 comprises 13 residues. Trimming removed 5 bases at V and 5 bases at J, with 12 bases between. CDR1 and CDR2 (germline): LNHDA, SQIVND (reference sequence). The CDR3 DNA sequence: TGTGCCAGTAGTCTGACACGCTCTTATGGCTACACCTTC. This codes for CASSLTRSYGYTF.

There are many counts of this clonotype. This rearrangement joins TRBV3-1 to TRBJ2-1; 14 nucleotides match TRBD2. This CDR3 contains 15 residues. V dropped 5 bases and J dropped 7; count of bases not matched to a gene: 4. CDR1 LGHDT and CDR2 YNNKEL come from the germline V gene (reference sequence). CDR3 sequence reads: CASSRLAGGINEQFF. The CDR3 DNA reads TGTGCCAGCAGCAGACTAGCGGGAGGGATTAATGAGCAGTTCTTC.

This clonotype was recorded at least ten times. The rearrangement links TRBV15 to TRBJ2-1; D remains ambiguous. V shed 0 bases and J shed 6 bases, with 15 bases lying between them. The CDR3 is 16 amino acids. Per germline, CDR1 LNHNV and CDR2 YYDKDF (reference sequence). The CDR3 nucleotides are TGTGCCACCAGCAGAGATTTGGGCGGCTTAGTCAATGAGCAGTTCTTC. Translation gives CATSRDLGGLVNEQFF.

This clonotype was recorded at least ten times. V usage is TRBV18 and J usage is TRBJ1-4; 10 bases align to TRBD1. Germline V gene sequence: CDR1 KGHSH, CDR2 LQKENI. J gave up 8 bases and V 3 bases, and 9 bases lay outside the gene matches. CDR3 length equals 16 residues. The CDR3 sequence: CASSPTPGQGQEKLFF. In DNA form, the CDR3 reads TGTGCCAGCTCACCCACCCCGGGACAGGGGCAAGAAAAACTGTTTTTT.